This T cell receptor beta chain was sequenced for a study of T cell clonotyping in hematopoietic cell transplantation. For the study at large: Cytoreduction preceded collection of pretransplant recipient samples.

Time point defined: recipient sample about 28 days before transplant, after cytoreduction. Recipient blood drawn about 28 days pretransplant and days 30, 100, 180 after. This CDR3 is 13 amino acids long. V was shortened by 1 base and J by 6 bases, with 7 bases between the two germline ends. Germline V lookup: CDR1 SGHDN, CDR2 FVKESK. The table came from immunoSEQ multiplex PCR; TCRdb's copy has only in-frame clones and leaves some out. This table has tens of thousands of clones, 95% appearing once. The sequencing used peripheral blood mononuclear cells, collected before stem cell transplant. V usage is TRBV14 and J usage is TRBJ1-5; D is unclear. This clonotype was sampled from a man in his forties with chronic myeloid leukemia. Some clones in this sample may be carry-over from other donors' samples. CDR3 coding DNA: TGTGCCAGCAGCCAAGGAGTGGGTCAGCCCCAGCATTTT. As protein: CASSQGVGQPQHF.